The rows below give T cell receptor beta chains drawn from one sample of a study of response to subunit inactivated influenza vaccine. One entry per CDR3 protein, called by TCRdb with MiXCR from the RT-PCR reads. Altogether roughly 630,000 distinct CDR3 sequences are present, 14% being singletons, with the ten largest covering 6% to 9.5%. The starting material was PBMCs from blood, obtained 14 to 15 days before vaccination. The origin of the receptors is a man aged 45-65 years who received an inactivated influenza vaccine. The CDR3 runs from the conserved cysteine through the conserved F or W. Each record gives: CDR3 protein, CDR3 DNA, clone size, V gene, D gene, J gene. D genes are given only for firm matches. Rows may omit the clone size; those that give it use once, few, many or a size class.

CATGGRVPDTQYF	TGTGCCACCGGGGGGCGGGTCCCAGATACGCAGTATTTT	NA	TRBV7-9	NA	TRBJ2-3
CASSYTGTSGTYEQYF	TGTGCCAGCAGCTACACCGGGACTAGCGGAACCTACGAGCAGTACTTC	NA	TRBV6-5	TRBD2	TRBJ2-7
CASSPGGLALELFF	TGCGCCAGCAGCCCGGGGGGACTAGCTTTGGAGCTGTTTTTT	few	TRBV5-1	TRBD2	TRBJ2-2
CASSWGQGVHEQYF	TGTGCCAGCAGTTGGGGACAGGGGGTTCACGAGCAGTACTTC	many	TRBV12-3/TRBV12-4	TRBD1	TRBJ2-7
CASSLSLKEQFF	TGTGCCAGCAGCTTAAGCCTTAAGGAGCAGTTCTTC	NA	TRBV7-9	NA	TRBJ2-1
CASSSRTVLYNSPLHF	TGTGCCAGCAGCTCTCGGACGGTTCTTTATAATTCACCCCTCCACTTT	NA	TRBV3-1	NA	TRBJ1-6
CASRSTISNYNSPLHF	TGTGCCAGCAGATCGACAATTTCGAACTATAATTCACCCCTCCACTTT	few	TRBV6-1	NA	TRBJ1-6
CSVKRTSGGIDTQYF	TGCAGCGTCAAACGGACTAGTGGGGGTATTGATACGCAGTATTTT	NA	TRBV29-1	TRBD2	TRBJ2-3
CASSLDAYNEQFF	TGTGCCAGCAGCTTAGACGCTTACAATGAGCAGTTCTTC	NA	TRBV11-3	NA	TRBJ2-1
CASSLTPGGYEQYF	TGTGCCAGCAGCTTAACCCCGGGCGGATACGAGCAGTACTTC	NA	TRBV7-2	NA	TRBJ2-7
CASRGTVRQPQHF	TGTGCCAGCAGGGGGACAGTGCGTCAGCCCCAGCATTTT	NA	TRBV12-3/TRBV12-4	TRBD1	TRBJ1-5
CASSEALFIRSPGELFF	TGTGCCAGCAGTGAAGCGCTTTTTATTCGGTCCCCCGGGGAGCTGTTTTTT	few	TRBV2	NA	TRBJ2-2
CASSLTGAGGGYTF	TGTGCCAGCAGCTTAACCGGGGCCGGGGGGGGCTACACCTTC	NA	TRBV7-9	NA	TRBJ1-2
CASSFLEQYF	TGTGCCAGCAGTTTTCTCGAGCAGTACTTC	few	TRBV12-3/TRBV12-4	NA	TRBJ2-7
CASSYRRRGGLGEQFF	TGTGCCAGCAGCTATAGGCGGCGGGGGGGCCTCGGTGAGCAGTTCTTC	NA	TRBV7-2	TRBD2	TRBJ2-1
CAVTGGLNTGELFF	TGTGCCGTGACAGGGGGATTAAACACCGGGGAGCTGTTTTTT	NA	TRBV15	TRBD1	TRBJ2-2